The rows below give T cell receptor beta chains drawn from one sample of a study of T-cell reconstitution after alpha-beta-depleted transplantation in children. TCRdb itself ran the PCR reads through MiXCR, one entry per CDR3 protein. The sample shows some 290,000 distinct CDR3 sequences, nearly 10% of them seen only once. Material: PBMCs from the stem cell graft donor, obtained from the stem cell graft. The receptor set was obtained from a human donor who donated a stem cell graft to a child with SCID. The CDR3 runs from the conserved cysteine through the conserved F or W. The order of the fields is D gene, V gene, J gene, CDR3 length, clone size, CDR3 DNA, CDR3 protein. A D gene is named only where the DNA matches it firmly. A row's size may be missing; if present it is once, few, many or a size class.

D gene: .
V gene: TRBV5-1
J gene: TRBJ2-4
CDR3 length: 13
clone size: few
CDR3 DNA: TGCGCCAGCAGCTTGGGACAGGCCATGGAACAGTACTTC
CDR3 protein: CASSLGQAMEQYF

D gene: TRBD1
V gene: TRBV12-3/TRBV12-4
J gene: TRBJ2-4
CDR3 length: 13
clone size: few
CDR3 DNA: TGTGCCAGCAGGGCGGGACAGGGGAACATTCAGTACTTC
CDR3 protein: CASRAGQGNIQYF

D gene: TRBD1
V gene: TRBV7-2
J gene: TRBJ2-7
CDR3 length: 15
clone size: few
CDR3 DNA: TGTGCCAGCAGCCCGGATACAGGGGCGTCCTACGAGCAGTACTTC
CDR3 protein: CASSPDTGASYEQYF

D gene: .
V gene: TRBV29-1
J gene: TRBJ1-2
CDR3 length: 12
clone size: .
CDR3 DNA: TGCAGCGTTGTGGTAACTAACTATGGCTACACCTTC
CDR3 protein: CSVVVTNYGYTF

D gene: .
V gene: TRBV6-1
J gene: TRBJ1-5
CDR3 length: 14
clone size: many
CDR3 DNA: TGTGCCAGCAGTGATACCGGGCCTAATCAGCCCCAGCATTTT
CDR3 protein: CASSDTGPNQPQHF

D gene: TRBD2
V gene: TRBV5-6
J gene: TRBJ2-3
CDR3 length: 16
clone size: .
CDR3 DNA: TGTGCCAGCAGCTACTCGGGACTAGCGGACACAGATACGCAGTATTTT
CDR3 protein: CASSYSGLADTDTQYF

D gene: TRBD1
V gene: TRBV10-3
J gene: TRBJ2-7
CDR3 length: 14
clone size: many
CDR3 DNA: TGTGCCATCAGGGGACAGGCACTTCCCTACGAGCAGTACTTC
CDR3 protein: CAIRGQALPYEQYF

D gene: .
V gene: TRBV9
J gene: TRBJ1-1
CDR3 length: 13
clone size: many
CDR3 DNA: TGTGCCAGCAGCGTAGACGGCAGCGGGCCAGCTTTCTTT
CDR3 protein: CASSVDGSGPAFF

D gene: TRBD1
V gene: TRBV6-5
J gene: TRBJ1-1
CDR3 length: 13
clone size: many
CDR3 DNA: TGTGCCAGCAGTTACCTCCGGGACAGTGAAGCTTTCTTT
CDR3 protein: CASSYLRDSEAFF

D gene: TRBD1
V gene: TRBV7-9
J gene: TRBJ2-5
CDR3 length: 14
clone size: many
CDR3 DNA: TGTGCCAGCAGCTTAGTGGGACAGCAAGAGACCCAGTACTTC
CDR3 protein: CASSLVGQQETQYF

D gene: .
V gene: TRBV19
J gene: TRBJ2-3
CDR3 length: 16
clone size: .
CDR3 DNA: TGTGCCAGTAGTCCCACGCTCATACTAGACACAGATACGCAGTATTTT
CDR3 protein: CASSPTLILDTDTQYF

D gene: .
V gene: TRBV9
J gene: TRBJ1-4
CDR3 length: 14
clone size: .
CDR3 DNA: TGTGCCAGCAGCGTTACAGGGTTCGGTGAAAAACTGTTTTTT
CDR3 protein: CASSVTGFGEKLFF

D gene: .
V gene: TRBV6-5
J gene: TRBJ2-5
CDR3 length: 14
clone size: few
CDR3 DNA: TGTGCCAGCAGTTACTCGGGCTGGGGGGAGACCCAGTACTTC
CDR3 protein: CASSYSGWGETQYF

D gene: .
V gene: TRBV15
J gene: TRBJ2-3
CDR3 length: 11
clone size: many
CDR3 DNA: TGTGCCACCAGTAAAACAGATACGCAGTATTTT
CDR3 protein: CATSKTDTQYF

D gene: TRBD1
V gene: TRBV6-5
J gene: TRBJ2-7
CDR3 length: 16
clone size: few
CDR3 DNA: TGTGCCAGCAGTTACCCTAAGACAGGGCTCGAGTACGAGCAGTACTTC
CDR3 protein: CASSYPKTGLEYEQYF

D gene: .
V gene: TRBV11-2
J gene: TRBJ2-2
CDR3 length: 14
clone size: .
CDR3 DNA: TGTGCCAGCAGCTCCTCCCCCGGCACCGGGGAGCTGTTTTTT
CDR3 protein: CASSSSPGTGELFF

D gene: .
V gene: TRBV6-1
J gene: TRBJ2-1
CDR3 length: 16
clone size: .
CDR3 DNA: TGTGCCAGCAGTCGGGACTTCCCAACGGGGTACAATGAGCAGTTCTTC
CDR3 protein: CASSRDFPTGYNEQFF

D gene: .
V gene: TRBV7-9
J gene: TRBJ2-1
CDR3 length: 14
clone size: .
CDR3 DNA: TGTGCCAGCAGCATCCCTCGTCAGGGCTATGAGCAGTTCTTC
CDR3 protein: CASSIPRQGYEQFF